This T cell receptor beta chain emerged from a study of T cell changes during pregnancy in multiple sclerosis. The CDR3 runs 14 residues. Trimming cost V 6 bases and J 1 base; bases outside gene matches: 3. Per germline, CDR1 LGHNA and CDR2 YNFKEQ. This table comes from immunoSEQ multiplex PCR, and its TCRdb copy is limited to in-frame clones, with some not included. The sample has 42,000 or so clones, 80% to 95% seen once; the top ten hold approximately 9.1%. Sequencing used CD8+ T cells from peripheral blood mononuclear cells, obtained in the first trimester of pregnancy. The source of this sequence is a female donor with multiple sclerosis, enrolled in a pregnancy study. The J gene is TRBJ2-1, the V gene TRBV4-2, with 7 bases fitting TRBD2. The CDR3, as DNA: TGTGCCAGCAGGGGAGGGGTTTCCTACAATGAGCAGTTCTTC. As protein: CASRGGVSYNEQFF.